A single sample is the source of the 24 T cell receptor beta chains below, sequenced in a study of Graves' ophthalmopathy and Graves' hyperthyroidism. Amplification from RNA transcripts yielded the TCR beta CDR3 regions. Scientists carried out first-round RT-PCR using HTBI primers and then a second-round multiplex PCR. TCRdb called the multiplex PCR reads again in MiXCR, with one record for every CDR3 protein. The sample shows about 39,000 distinct CDR3 sequences, 50% of them seen only once. Material: peripheral blood. These TCRs come from an adult woman with stable Graves' hyperthyroidism.

This clonotype was seen only once. One end of the junction varies from germline; a read error may be responsible. The chain combines TRBV5-1 with TRBJ2-3; maybe TRBD2 (6 bases). CDR3 length equals 14 residues. Germline values: CDR1 SGHRS, CDR2 YFSETQ. The CDR3 sequence: CTSSLLAVTDTRYF. CDR3 sequence (DNA): TGCACCAGCAGCTTGTTAGCGGTCACAGATACGCGGTATTTT.

Many counts were recorded for this clonotype. V is TRBV6-5 and J is TRBJ1-2; possibly TRBD1 for D (5 bases). CDR1 and CDR2 from the germline V gene are MNHEY and SVGAGI. The CDR3 sequence is 15 residues long. V lost 0 bases and J 4 bases, leaving 12 bases between the germline ends. The CDR3 coding sequence is TGTGCCAGCAGTTACTCGAAGGCAGGGAGCTATGGCTACACCTTC. Translation gives CASSYSKAGSYGYTF.

The chain joins TRBV2 to TRBJ1-1; 11 bases are shared with TRBD1. The CDR3 contains 14 residues. Germline CDR1 and CDR2: SNHLY and FYNNEI. The ends lost 4 bases at V and 5 bases at J; junction bases unmatched: 3. In DNA form, the CDR3 reads TGTGCCAGCAGTGGGACAGGGGGCGGAACTGAAGCTTTCTTT. Its translation: CASSGTGGGTEAFF.

This clonotype appeared many times. This chain connects TRBV6-6 to TRBJ1-6; D gene unclear. The CDR3 covers 13 residues. Trimming shortened V by 7 bases and J by 5 bases, and 9 bases separated the two germline ends. CDR1 is MNHNY, CDR2 SVGAGI, per germline (reference sequence). Written as DNA, the CDR3 is TGTGCCAGCACGAGACAAGATAATTCACCCCTCCACTTT. Its translation: CASTRQDNSPLHF.

The chain carries TRBV7-6 and TRBJ2-2; tentatively, D is TRBD1 (6 bases). Germline assignment: CDR1 SGHVS and CDR2 FNYEAQ. Deletions cut 4 bases from V and 0 bases from J, with 15 bases between. The CDR3 loop spans 17 amino acids. CDR3 amino acids: CASSYEGQGPNTGELFF. The CDR3 region has the DNA TGTGCCAGCAGCTATGAGGGGCAGGGGCCGAACACCGGGGAGCTGTTTTTT.

This clonotype counts as medium-sized. V is TRBV7-9 and J is TRBJ2-7; D gene uncertain. CDR1 and CDR2 from the germline V gene are SEHNR and FQNEAQ (reference sequence). The ends were cut back, 4 bases at V and 5 bases at J, with 27 bases in the middle. CDR3 length: 18 residues. CDR3 DNA sequence: TGTGCCAGCAGCTCCAACTCCGGGCCCGGCGCGGAATGGGACGAGCAGTACTTC. Protein sequence: CASSSNSGPGAEWDEQYF.

This clonotype was detected many times. The CDR3: CASSLTGGPYGYTF. The CDR3 DNA follows: TGTGCCAGCAGCTTAACAGGGGGCCCCTATGGCTACACCTTC. The chain combines TRBV7-9 with TRBJ1-2; 9 nucleotides agree with TRBD1. The CDR3 has 14 amino acids. Looked up from germline, CDR1 is SEHNR and CDR2 is FQNEAQ (reference sequence). Losses at the gene ends were 2 bases for V and 4 bases for J; bases not matched to a gene: 2.

The V and J genes are TRBV7-6 and TRBJ2-5; TRBD1 aligns across 8 bases. This CDR3 is 14 amino acids long. With 0 bases clipped from V and 5 bases from J, the junction kept 2 bases outside the gene matches. Germline V gene sequence: CDR1 SGHVS, CDR2 FNYEAQ. CDR3: CASSLATGGETQYF. CDR3 coding DNA: TGTGCCAGCAGCTTAGCCACAGGGGGTGAGACCCAGTACTTC.

The chain joins TRBV29-1 to TRBJ2-7, with D uncertain. Between the trimmed V and J ends, which lost 4 bases and 2 bases, there was a span of 15 bases. This CDR3 has 14 amino acids. The V gene's germline CDR1 is SQVTM and CDR2 ANQGSEA. CDR3 sequence: CSVAGFQTAYEQYF. The CDR3 region has the DNA TGCAGCGTTGCCGGCTTCCAGACCGCCTACGAGCAGTACTTC.

This clonotype has just one count. In DNA, the CDR3 is TGTGCCAGCAGCCCGGGACAGGTCATCTCTAGCTACTACGAGCAGTACTTC. Residues: CASSPGQVISSYYEQYF. The chain has TRBV7-3 and TRBJ2-7; TRBD1 agrees at 8 bases. The CDR3 loop spans 17 amino acids. The V gene end was trimmed by 5 bases and the J gene end by 3 bases; junction bases not matched to a gene: 15. In germline, CDR1 is SGHTA, CDR2 FQGTGA. The full variable domain, its missing parts supplied by reference TRBV7-3 and TRBJ2-7, is GAGVSQTPSNKVTEKGKYVELRCDPISGHTALYWYRQSLGQGPEFLIYFQGTGAADDSGLPNDRFFAVRPEGSVSTLKIQRTERGDSAVYLCASSPGQVISSYYEQYFGPGTRLTVT.

The chain uses TRBV20-1 and TRBJ2-6; D uncertain. Deletions cut 2 bases from V and 4 bases from J, with 3 bases between. This CDR3 spans 12 amino acids. CDR1 is DFQATT, CDR2 SNEGSKA, per germline (reference sequence). The CDR3 spells CSARIGANVLTF. CDR3 sequence (DNA): TGCAGTGCTAGAATAGGGGCCAACGTCCTGACTTTC.

This clonotype was observed many times. A much larger clone is a single base away; this may be a read error. The V call is TRBV4-1, the J call TRBJ2-7, with D possibly being TRBD1 or TRBD2 (5 bases each). CDR1 and CDR2 from the germline V gene are MGHRA and YSYEKL. V lost 4 bases to trimming and J lost 4 bases, with 14 bases between them. The length of the CDR3 is 14 residues. In nucleotides, the CDR3 is TGCGCCAGCAGCCGATGGGACGGAATTTACGAGCAGTACTTC. Protein sequence: CASSRWDGIYEQYF.

Worth noting for this clonotype: In this CDR3 the conserved last residue, phenylalanine or tryptophan, is missing, so a read error is likely. No DNA is shown, since the ends of the CDR3 on it are uncertain; the CDR3 is the one TCRdb lists. CDR3 amino acids: CASSRQLNYGHTL. V is TRBV2 and J is TRBJ1-2. The CDR3 contains 13 residues when both ends are counted. In germline, CDR1 is SNHLY, CDR2 FYNNEI.

This chain joins TRBV7-2 and TRBJ2-5; TRBD2 matches at 7 bases. With 2 bases clipped from V and 0 bases from J, the junction kept 0 bases outside the gene matches. The CDR3 loop spans 14 amino acids. The germline gives CDR1 SGHTA, CDR2 FQGNSA. The DNA for the CDR3 is TGTGCCAGCAGCTTAAGCGGGAACCAAGAGACCCAGTACTTC. Amino acids: CASSLSGNQETQYF.

This clonotype was seen ten or more times. The chain is built from TRBV4-1 and TRBJ2-3; D is ambiguous. Trimming shortened V by 1 base and J by 14 bases, and 16 bases separated the two germline ends. In germline, CDR1 is MGHRA, CDR2 YSYEKL. The CDR3 has 13 amino acids. The CDR3 is CASSQGNTLGRYF. The CDR3 DNA is TGCGCCAGCAGCCAAGGAAACACTCTCGGCCGGTATTTT.

This clonotype occurred many times. The chain uses TRBV7-2 and TRBJ1-3, with D unresolved. Germline lookup yields CDR1 SGHTA and CDR2 FQGNSA. Trimming shortened V by 6 bases and J by 4 bases, and 7 bases separated the two germline ends. The CDR3 loop spans 12 amino acids. The CDR3 protein is CASSPNGNTIYF. The CDR3 DNA is TGTGCCAGCAGTCCCAACGGAAACACCATATATTTT. The variable domain in full, completed from reference TRBV7-2 and TRBJ1-3, reads GAGVSQSPSNKVTEKGKDVELRCDPISGHTALYWYRQSLGQGLEFLIYFQGNSAPDKSGLPSDRFSAERTGGSVSTLTIQRTQQEDSAVYLCASSPNGNTIYFGEGSWLTVV.

In its sample, this clonotype was seen many times. The CDR3 DNA reads TGTGCCAGCAGTGAACGTGCCTACGAGCAGTACTTC. Protein sequence: CASSERAYEQYF. The chain uses TRBV25-1 and TRBJ2-7; D gene uncertain. V was clipped by 2 bases and J by 2 bases, with 4 bases between them. The CDR3 is 12 amino acids. From germline, CDR1 is MGHDK and CDR2 SYGVNS.

Here the CDR3 reads CSAWGVEGPGETQYF. The CDR3 coding sequence is TGCAGTGCTTGGGGGGTAGAGGGCCCGGGGGAGACCCAGTACTTC. This chain connects TRBV20-1 to TRBJ2-5; a weak D match, TRBD2 (6 bases). In germline, CDR1 is DFQATT, CDR2 SNEGSKA (reference sequence). This CDR3 is built from 15 residues. V lost 5 bases, J lost 5 bases, and 21 bases lay in between.

About this clonotype itself: This sequence may be a read error, since a much larger clone differs from it by one base. This rearrangement joins TRBV18 to TRBJ1-1; 8 bases align to TRBD1. Germline V gene data show CDR1 as KGHSH and CDR2 as LQKENI. This CDR3 spans 15 amino acids. CDR3 sequence: CASSPGQGLNTEALF. The CDR3 DNA sequence: TGTGCCAGCTCACCAGGACAGGGTCTGAACACTGAAGCTCTCTTT.

This clonotype was seen repeatedly, ten times or more. The rearrangement links TRBV7-6 to TRBJ2-7, with 9 bases identical to TRBD1. This CDR3 is built from 18 residues. J lost 3 bases, V lost 1 base, and 13 bases had no gene match. The germline CDR1 and CDR2 sequences are SGHVS and FNYEAQ. The CDR3: CASSLGAVGTGTRYEQYF. CDR3 bases: TGTGCCAGCAGCTTAGGTGCGGTTGGGACAGGGACTCGCTACGAGCAGTACTTC.

This chain links TRBV7-2 with TRBJ2-7, with 10 bases fitting TRBD1. The CDR3 is 15 amino acids. CDR1 is SGHTA and CDR2 is FQGNSA in the germline V gene. The V and J ends lost 0 bases and 3 bases, in that order; junction bases with no gene match: 2. CDR3 sequence (DNA): TGTGCCAGCAGCTTAGCTGGGACAGGGGTCTACGAGCAGTACTTC. Translated, it gives CASSLAGTGVYEQYF.

The chain employs TRBV20-1 and TRBJ1-5, with a possible D match to TRBD1 (6 bases). Germline CDR1 and CDR2: DFQATT and SNEGSKA (reference sequence). This CDR3 comprises 12 residues. The V end lost 6 bases, the J end lost 4 bases, and 10 bases lay between the germline ends. The CDR3 is CSAITGNQPQHF. The CDR3 bases are TGCAGTGCGATCACAGGGAATCAGCCCCAGCATTTT.

This clonotype was seen at least ten times. This sequence joins TRBV28 and TRBJ1-4; a possible D gene is TRBD1 (6 bases). Germline loops: CDR1 MDHEN, CDR2 SYDVKM. The ends were cut back, 5 bases at V and 8 bases at J, with 18 bases in the middle. This CDR3 is built from 15 residues. CDR3 sequence: CASSPLSGAGEKLFF. The DNA of the CDR3 is TGTGCCAGCAGTCCTCTTTCAGGGGCTGGGGAAAAACTGTTTTTT.

Details on this clonotype: One junction end does not reproduce the germline sequence, and a read error may be involved. V gene TRBV20-1 combines with J gene TRBJ1-2; D unresolved. CDR3 size: 15 residues. Germline V gives CDR1 DFQATT, CDR2 SNEGSKA (reference sequence). CDR3 in amino acids: CSARATGCANYSYTF. The CDR3 nucleotides read TGCAGTGCTAGAGCTACGGGGTGCGCGAACTATAGCTACACCTTC.